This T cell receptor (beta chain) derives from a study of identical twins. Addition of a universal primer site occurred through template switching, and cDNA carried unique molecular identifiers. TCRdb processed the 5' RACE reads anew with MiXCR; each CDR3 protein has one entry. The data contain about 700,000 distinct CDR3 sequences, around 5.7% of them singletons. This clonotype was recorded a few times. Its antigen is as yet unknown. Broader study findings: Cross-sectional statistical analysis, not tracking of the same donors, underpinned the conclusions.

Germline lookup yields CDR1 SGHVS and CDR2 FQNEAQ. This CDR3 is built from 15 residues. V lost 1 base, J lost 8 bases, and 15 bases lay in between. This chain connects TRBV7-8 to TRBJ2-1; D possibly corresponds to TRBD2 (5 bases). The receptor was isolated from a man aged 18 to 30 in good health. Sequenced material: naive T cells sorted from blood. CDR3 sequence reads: CASSLGLAVRYEQFF. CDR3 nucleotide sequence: TGTGCCAGCAGCTTAGGCCTAGCAGTAAGGTATGAGCAGTTCTTC.